The text below deals with one TCR beta chain. This entry comes from a study of molecular identifiers for immune sequencing clone quantification. TCRdb called the PCR reads again in MiXCR, with one record for every CDR3 protein. The table has roughly 90,000 distinct CDR3 sequences, around 20% seen once. The TCR comes from a human donor in good health. Some libraries in this study had Jurkat cell RNA spiked in. Source material: naive CD8+ T cells from blood, with Jurkat cell RNA spiked in. Subset here: FACS-sorted CD8+CD4-CCR7+CD45RA+ naive T cells.

The CDR3 sequence is CAISPGLAGSYNEQFF. CDR3 DNA: TGTGCCATCAGTCCGGGACTAGCGGGCTCCTACAATGAGCAGTTCTTC. J is TRBJ2-1 and V is TRBV10-3; TRBD2 agrees at 12 bases. V lost 5 bases, J lost 0 bases, and 2 bases stayed unmatched. CDR3 length equals 16 residues. CDR1 and CDR2 (germline): ENHRY, SYGVKD.